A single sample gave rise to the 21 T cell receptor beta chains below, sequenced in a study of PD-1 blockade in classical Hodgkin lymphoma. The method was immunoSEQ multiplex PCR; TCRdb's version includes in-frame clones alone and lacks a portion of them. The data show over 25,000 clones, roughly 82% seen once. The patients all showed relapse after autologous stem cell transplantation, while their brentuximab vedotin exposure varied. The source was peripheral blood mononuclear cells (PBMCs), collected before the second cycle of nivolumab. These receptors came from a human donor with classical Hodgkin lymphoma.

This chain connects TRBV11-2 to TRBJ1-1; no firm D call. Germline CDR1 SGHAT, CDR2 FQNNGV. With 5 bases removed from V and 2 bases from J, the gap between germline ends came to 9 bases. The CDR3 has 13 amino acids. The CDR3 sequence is CASSLRTNTEAFF. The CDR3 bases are TGTGCCAGCAGCCTCAGGACCAACACTGAAGCTTTCTTT.

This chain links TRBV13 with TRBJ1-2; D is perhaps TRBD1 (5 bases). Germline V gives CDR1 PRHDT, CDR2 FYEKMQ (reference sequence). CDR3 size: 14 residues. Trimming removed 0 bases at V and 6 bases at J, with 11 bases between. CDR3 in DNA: TGTGCCAGCAGCTTAGGTCCCAGGGCTCATGGCTACACCTTC. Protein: CASSLGPRAHGYTF.

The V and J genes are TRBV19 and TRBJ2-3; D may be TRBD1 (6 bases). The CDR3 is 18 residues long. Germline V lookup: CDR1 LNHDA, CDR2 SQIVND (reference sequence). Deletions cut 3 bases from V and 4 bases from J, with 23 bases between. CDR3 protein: CASSITTGPLNPADTQYF. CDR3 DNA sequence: TGTGCCAGTAGTATCACGACAGGCCCCTTGAACCCCGCAGATACGCAGTATTTT.

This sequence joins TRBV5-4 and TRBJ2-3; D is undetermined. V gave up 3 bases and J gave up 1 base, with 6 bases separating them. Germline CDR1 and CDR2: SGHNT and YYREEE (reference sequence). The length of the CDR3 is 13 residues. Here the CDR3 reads CASSWAGTDTQYF. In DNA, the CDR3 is TGTGCCAGCAGCTGGGCGGGCACAGATACGCAGTATTTT.

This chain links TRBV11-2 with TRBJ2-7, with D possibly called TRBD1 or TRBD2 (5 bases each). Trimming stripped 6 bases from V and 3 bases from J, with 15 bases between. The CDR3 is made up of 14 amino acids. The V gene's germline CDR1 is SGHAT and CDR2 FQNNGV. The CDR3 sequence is CASSDAGTHYEQYF. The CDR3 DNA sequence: TGTGCCAGCAGTGACGCCGGGACCCACTACGAGCAGTACTTC.

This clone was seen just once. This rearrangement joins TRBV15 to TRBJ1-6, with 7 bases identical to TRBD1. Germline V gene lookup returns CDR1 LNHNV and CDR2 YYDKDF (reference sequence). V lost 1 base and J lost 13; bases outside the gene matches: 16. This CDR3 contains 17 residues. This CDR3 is CATSRALRTGGSSPLHF. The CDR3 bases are TGTGCCACCAGCAGAGCCCTACGGACAGGCGGGTCTTCGCCCCTCCACTTT.

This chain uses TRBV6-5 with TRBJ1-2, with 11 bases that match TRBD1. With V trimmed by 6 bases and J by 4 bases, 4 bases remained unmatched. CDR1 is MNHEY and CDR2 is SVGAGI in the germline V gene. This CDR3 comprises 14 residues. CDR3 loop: CASRGQGASYGYTF. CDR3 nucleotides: TGTGCCAGCAGAGGACAGGGGGCGAGCTATGGCTACACCTTC.

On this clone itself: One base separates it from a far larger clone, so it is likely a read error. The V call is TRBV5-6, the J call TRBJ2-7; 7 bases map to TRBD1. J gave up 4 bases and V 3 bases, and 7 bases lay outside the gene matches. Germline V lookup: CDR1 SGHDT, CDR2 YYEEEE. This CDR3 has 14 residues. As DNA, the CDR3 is TGTGCCAGCAGCTATCCGACAGGGTTTTACGAGCAGTACTTC. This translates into CASSYPTGFYEQYF.

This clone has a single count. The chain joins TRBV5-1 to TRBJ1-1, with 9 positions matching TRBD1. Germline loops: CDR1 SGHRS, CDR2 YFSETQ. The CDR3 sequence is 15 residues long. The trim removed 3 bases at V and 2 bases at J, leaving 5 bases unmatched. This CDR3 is CASSSGTGYNTEAFF. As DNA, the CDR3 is TGCGCCAGCAGCTCGGGGACAGGGTATAACACTGAAGCTTTCTTT.

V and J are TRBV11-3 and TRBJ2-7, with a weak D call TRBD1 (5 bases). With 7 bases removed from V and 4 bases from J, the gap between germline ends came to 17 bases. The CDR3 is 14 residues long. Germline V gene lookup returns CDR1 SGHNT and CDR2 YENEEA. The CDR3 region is CASTLQAGLYEQYF. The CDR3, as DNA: TGTGCCAGCACCCTCCAGGCAGGGCTGTACGAGCAGTACTTC.

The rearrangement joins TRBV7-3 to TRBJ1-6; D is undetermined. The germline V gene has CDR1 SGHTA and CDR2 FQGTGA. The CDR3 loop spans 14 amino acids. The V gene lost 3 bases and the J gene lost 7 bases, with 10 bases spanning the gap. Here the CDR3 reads CASSLSGPNSPLHF. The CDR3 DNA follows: TGTGCCAGCAGCTTGAGTGGTCCAAATTCACCCCTCCACTTT. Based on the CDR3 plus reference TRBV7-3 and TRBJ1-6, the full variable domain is GAGVSQTPSNKVTEKGKYVELRCDPISGHTALYWYRQSLGQGPEFLIYFQGTGAADDSGLPNDRFFAVRPEGSVSTLKIQRTERGDSAVYLCASSLSGPNSPLHFGNGTRLTVT.

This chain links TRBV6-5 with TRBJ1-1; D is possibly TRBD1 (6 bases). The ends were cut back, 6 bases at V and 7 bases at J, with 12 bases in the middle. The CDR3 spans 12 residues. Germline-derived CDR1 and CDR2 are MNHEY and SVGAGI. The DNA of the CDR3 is TGTGCCAGCAGCCCACAGGGTGTTGAAGCTTTCTTT. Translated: CASSPQGVEAFF.

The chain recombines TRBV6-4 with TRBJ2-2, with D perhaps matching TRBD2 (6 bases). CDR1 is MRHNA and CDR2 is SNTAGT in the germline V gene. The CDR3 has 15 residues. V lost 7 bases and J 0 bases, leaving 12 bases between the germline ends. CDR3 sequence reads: CASTGLIANTGELFF. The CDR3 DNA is TGTGCCAGCACGGGACTGATCGCGAACACCGGGGAGCTGTTTTTT.

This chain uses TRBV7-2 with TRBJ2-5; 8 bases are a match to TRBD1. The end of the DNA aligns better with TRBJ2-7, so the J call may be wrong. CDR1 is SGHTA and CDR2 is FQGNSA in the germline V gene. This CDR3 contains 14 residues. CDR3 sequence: CASKKGQGGYEQYF. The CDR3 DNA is TGTGCCAGCAAAAAAGGACAGGGAGGTTACGAGCAGTACTTC.

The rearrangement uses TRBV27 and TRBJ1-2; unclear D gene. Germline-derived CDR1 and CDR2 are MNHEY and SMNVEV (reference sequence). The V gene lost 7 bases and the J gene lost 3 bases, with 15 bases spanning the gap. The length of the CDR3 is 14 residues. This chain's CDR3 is CASKVAGAYYGYTF. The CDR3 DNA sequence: TGTGCCAGCAAGGTCGCAGGCGCTTACTATGGCTACACCTTC.

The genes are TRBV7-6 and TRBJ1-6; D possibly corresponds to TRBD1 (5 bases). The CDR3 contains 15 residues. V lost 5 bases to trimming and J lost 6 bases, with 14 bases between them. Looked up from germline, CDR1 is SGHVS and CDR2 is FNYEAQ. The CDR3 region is CASSPLGEANSPLHF. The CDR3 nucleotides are TGTGCCAGCAGCCCCCTGGGGGAAGCTAATTCACCCCTCCACTTT.

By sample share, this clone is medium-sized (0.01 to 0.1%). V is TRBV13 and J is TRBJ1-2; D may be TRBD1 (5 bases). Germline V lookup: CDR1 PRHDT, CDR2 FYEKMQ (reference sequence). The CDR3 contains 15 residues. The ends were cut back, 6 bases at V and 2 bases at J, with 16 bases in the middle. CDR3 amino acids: CASSGGTGRNYGYTF. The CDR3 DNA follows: TGTGCCAGCAGTGGCGGGACGGGTCGAAACTATGGCTACACCTTC.

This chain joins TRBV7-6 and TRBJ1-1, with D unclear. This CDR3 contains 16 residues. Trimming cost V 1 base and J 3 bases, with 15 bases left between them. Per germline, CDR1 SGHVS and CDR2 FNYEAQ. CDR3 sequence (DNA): TGTGCCAGCAGCTTAGAACCGCTAATCCGGGACACTGAAGCTTTCTTT. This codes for CASSLEPLIRDTEAFF. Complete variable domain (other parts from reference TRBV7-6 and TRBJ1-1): GAGVSQSPRYKVTKRGQDVALRCDPISGHVSLYWYRQALGQGPEFLTYFNYEAQQDKSGLPNDRFSAERPEGSISTLTIQRTEQRDSAMYRCASSLEPLIRDTEAFFGQGTRLTVV.

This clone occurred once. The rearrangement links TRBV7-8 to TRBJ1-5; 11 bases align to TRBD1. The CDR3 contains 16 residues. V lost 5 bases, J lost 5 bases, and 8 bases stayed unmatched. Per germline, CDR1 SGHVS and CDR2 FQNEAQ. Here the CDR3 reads CASSPIGQGAYQPQHF. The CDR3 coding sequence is TGTGCCAGCAGCCCAATAGGACAGGGGGCATATCAGCCCCAGCATTTT.

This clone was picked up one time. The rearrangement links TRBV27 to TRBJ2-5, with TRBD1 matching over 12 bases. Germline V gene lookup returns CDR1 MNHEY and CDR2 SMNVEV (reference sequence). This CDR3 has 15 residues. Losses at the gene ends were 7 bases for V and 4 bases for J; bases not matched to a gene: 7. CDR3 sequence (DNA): TGTGCCAGCAACGCCGGGACAGGGGGCTTAGAGACCCAGTACTTC. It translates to CASNAGTGGLETQYF.

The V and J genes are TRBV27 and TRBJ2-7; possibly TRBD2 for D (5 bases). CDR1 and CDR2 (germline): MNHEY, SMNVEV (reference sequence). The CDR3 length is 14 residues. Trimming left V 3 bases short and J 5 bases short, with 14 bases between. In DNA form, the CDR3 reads TGTGCCAGCAGTTTGGCGGGTTCGTACAACGAGCAGTACTTC. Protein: CASSLAGSYNEQYF.